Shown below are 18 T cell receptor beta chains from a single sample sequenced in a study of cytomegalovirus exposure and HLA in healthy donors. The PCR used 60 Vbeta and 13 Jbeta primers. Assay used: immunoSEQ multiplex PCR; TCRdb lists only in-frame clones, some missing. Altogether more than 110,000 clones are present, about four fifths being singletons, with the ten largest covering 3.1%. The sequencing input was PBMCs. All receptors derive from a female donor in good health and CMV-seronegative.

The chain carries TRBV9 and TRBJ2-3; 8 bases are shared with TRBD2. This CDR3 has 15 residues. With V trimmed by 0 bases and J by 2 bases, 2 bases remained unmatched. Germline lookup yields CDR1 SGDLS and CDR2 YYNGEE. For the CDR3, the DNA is TGTGCCAGCAGCGTAGCAGCGGGGGTCACAGATACGCAGTATTTT. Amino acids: CASSVAAGVTDTQYF.

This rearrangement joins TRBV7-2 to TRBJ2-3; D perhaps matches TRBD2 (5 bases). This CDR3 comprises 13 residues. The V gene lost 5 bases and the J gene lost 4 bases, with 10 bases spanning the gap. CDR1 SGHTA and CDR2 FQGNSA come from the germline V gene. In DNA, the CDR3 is TGTGCCAGCAGCCCAATGCGGGCAGATACGCAGTATTTT. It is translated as CASSPMRADTQYF.

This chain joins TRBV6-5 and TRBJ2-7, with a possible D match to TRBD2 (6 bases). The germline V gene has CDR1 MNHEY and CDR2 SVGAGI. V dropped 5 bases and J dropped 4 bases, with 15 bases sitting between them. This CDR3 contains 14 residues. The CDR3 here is CASSEVMGGYEQYF. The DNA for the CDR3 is TGTGCCAGCAGTGAAGTTATGGGGGGATACGAGCAGTACTTC.

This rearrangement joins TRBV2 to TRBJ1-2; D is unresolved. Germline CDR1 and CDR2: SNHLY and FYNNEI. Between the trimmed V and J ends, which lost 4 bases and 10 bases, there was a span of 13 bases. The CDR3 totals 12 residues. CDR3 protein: CASSASRGTYTF. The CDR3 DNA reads TGTGCCAGCAGTGCAAGTCGGGGAACCTACACCTTC.

DNA of the CDR3: TGTGCCATCACGCGGGGCCCTGGGGCCAACGTCCTGACTTTC. It yields the protein CAITRGPGANVLTF. The chain carries TRBV10-3 and TRBJ2-6; weak D call: TRBD2 (6 bases). Germline V gene data show CDR1 as ENHRY and CDR2 as SYGVKD. V lost 7 bases and J lost 2, with 9 bases in between. There are 14 residues in the CDR3.

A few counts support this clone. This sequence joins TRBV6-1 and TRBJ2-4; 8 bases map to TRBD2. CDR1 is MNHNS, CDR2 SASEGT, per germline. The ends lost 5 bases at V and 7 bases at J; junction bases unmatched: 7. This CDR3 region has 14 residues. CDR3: CASSLGGGRNIQYF. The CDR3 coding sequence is TGTGCCAGCAGTCTGGGCGGGGGGAGGAACATTCAGTACTTC.

This CDR3 reads CASSIARGRTEAFF. CDR3 DNA sequence: TGTGCCAGTAGTATTGCCAGGGGGCGGACCGAGGCTTTCTTT. V gene TRBV19 combines with J gene TRBJ1-1; 8 bases fit TRBD1. This CDR3 is built from 14 residues. V lost 3 bases and J lost 11; bases outside the gene matches: 11. The V gene's germline CDR1 is LNHDA and CDR2 SQIVND (reference sequence).

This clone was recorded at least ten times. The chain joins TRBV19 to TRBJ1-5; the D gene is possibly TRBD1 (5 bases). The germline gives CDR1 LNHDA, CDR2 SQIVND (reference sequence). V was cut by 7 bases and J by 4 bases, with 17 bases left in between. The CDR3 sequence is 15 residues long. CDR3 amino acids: CASNYRTEPNQPQHF. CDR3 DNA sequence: TGTGCCAGTAACTACAGGACCGAGCCTAATCAGCCCCAGCATTTT.

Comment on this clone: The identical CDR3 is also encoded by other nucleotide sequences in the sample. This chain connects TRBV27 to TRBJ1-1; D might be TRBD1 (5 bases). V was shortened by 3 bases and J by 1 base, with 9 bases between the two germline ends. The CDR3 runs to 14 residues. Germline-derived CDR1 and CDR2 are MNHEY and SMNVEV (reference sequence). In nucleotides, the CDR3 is TGTGCCAGCAGTTTGGGGGGAGGGAACACTGAAGCTTTCTTT. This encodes CASSLGGGNTEAFF.

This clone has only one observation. The CDR3 nucleotides read TGCGCCAGCAGCTTCCAGGGGGCGAACACCGGGGAGCTGTTTTTT. Its protein product is CASSFQGANTGELFF. The chain has TRBV5-1 and TRBJ2-2; 7 bases are shared with TRBD1. The CDR3 runs 15 residues. V lost 2 bases to trimming and J lost 0 bases; unmatched junction nucleotides: 1. The germline CDR1 and CDR2 sequences are SGHRS and YFSETQ.

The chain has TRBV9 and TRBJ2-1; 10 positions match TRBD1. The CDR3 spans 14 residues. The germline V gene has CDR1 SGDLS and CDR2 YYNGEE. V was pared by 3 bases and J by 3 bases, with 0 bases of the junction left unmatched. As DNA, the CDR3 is TGTGCCAGCAGCGGGACAGGGGGCTACAATGAGCAGTTCTTC. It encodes CASSGTGGYNEQFF.

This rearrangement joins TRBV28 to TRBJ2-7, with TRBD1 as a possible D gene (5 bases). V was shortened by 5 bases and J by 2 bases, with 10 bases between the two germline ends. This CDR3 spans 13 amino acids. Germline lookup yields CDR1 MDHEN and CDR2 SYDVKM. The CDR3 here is CASSLPGPYEQYF. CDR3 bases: TGTGCCAGCAGTCTCCCAGGGCCCTACGAGCAGTACTTC.

In nucleotides, the CDR3 is TGTGCCAGCAGCCGGAGCGCCAGGGTAGCGGGGGGTGAGCAGTACTTC. This codes for CASSRSARVAGGEQYF. The chain is built from TRBV7-2 and TRBJ2-7; 10 bases match TRBD2. Germline V gene lookup returns CDR1 SGHTA and CDR2 FQGNSA. This CDR3 has 16 residues. With 5 bases clipped from V and 7 bases from J, the junction kept 14 bases outside the gene matches. The whole variable domain, remainder taken from reference TRBV7-2 and TRBJ2-7, is GAGVSQSPSNKVTEKGKDVELRCDPISGHTALYWYRQSLGQGLEFLIYFQGNSAPDKSGLPSDRFSAERTGGSVSTLTIQRTQQEDSAVYLCASSRSARVAGGEQYFGPGTRLTVT.

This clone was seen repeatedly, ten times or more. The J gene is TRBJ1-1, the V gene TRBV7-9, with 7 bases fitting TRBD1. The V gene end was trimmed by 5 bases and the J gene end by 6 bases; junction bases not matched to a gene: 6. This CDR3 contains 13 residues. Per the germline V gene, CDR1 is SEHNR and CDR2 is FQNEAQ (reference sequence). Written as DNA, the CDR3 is TGTGCCAGCAGCCGGACAGGTTACGCTGAAGCTTTCTTT. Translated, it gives CASSRTGYAEAFF.

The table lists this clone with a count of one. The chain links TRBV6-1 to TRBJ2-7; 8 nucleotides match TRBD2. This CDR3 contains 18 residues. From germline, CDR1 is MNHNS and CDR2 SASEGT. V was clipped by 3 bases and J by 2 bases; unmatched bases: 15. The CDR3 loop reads CASSDLTQYSGVPYEQYF. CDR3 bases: TGTGCCAGCAGTGATCTTACGCAGTATAGCGGGGTCCCCTACGAGCAGTACTTC.

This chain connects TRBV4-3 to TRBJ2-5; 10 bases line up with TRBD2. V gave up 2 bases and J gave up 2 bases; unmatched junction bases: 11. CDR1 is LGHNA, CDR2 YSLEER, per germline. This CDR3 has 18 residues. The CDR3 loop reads CASSQFASGGAKQETQYF. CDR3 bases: TGCGCCAGCAGCCAATTCGCTAGCGGGGGAGCAAAACAAGAGACCCAGTACTTC.

Here the CDR3 DNA reads TGTGCCAGCAGTTCCTTTAGAGAGTCAGATACGCAGTATTTT. Amino acids: CASSSFRESDTQYF. J is TRBJ2-3 and V is TRBV27; no definite D call. CDR1 and CDR2 (germline): MNHEY, SMNVEV (reference sequence). V was cut by 4 bases and J by 4 bases, with 12 bases left in between. This CDR3 comprises 14 residues.

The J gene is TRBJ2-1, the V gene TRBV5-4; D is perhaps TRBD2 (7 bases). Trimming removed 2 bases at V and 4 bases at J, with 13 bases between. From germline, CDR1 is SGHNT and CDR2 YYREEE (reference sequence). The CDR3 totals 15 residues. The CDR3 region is CASSLGRGPYNEQFF. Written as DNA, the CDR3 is TGTGCCAGCAGCTTAGGGCGGGGGCCTTACAATGAGCAGTTCTTC.